Each of the 9 T cell receptor beta chains below was sequenced from the same sample in a study of T-cell memory formation after mild COVID-19. TCRdb re-analysed the 5' RACE reads in MiXCR, keeping a single row per CDR3 protein. Of some 150,000 distinct CDR3 sequences listed, approximately 5.7% are singletons. Material for sequencing was PBMCs or a T cell subset sorted from them (not recorded which). These receptor sequences come from an adult woman who had mild COVID-19 (a few samples of this study predate the infection). Cell type and time point are not known.

This clonotype was picked up many times. As DNA, the CDR3 is TGTGCCAGCTCACCATATGCATTACAAGAGACCCAGTACTTC. Translated: CASSPYALQETQYF. J is TRBJ2-5 and V is TRBV18; D ambiguous. Germline V gene sequence: CDR1 KGHSH, CDR2 LQKENI. The ends were cut back, 2 bases at V and 2 bases at J, with 9 bases in the middle. The CDR3 loop spans 14 amino acids.

There are a few counts of this clonotype. The CDR3 nucleotides read TGCAGTGCCCCAGGATTTTTAGCTTCGTCTGGGGCCAACGTCCTGACTTTC. Translated, it gives CSAPGFLASSGANVLTF. This chain links TRBV20-1 with TRBJ2-6, with D hard to call. Germline values: CDR1 DFQATT, CDR2 SNEGSKA (reference sequence). This CDR3 comprises 17 residues. The V end was cut by 6 bases, the J end by 1 base, with 19 bases between.

The chain has TRBV24-1 and TRBJ1-2; a possible D gene is TRBD1 (5 bases). There are 13 residues in the CDR3. Per germline, CDR1 KGHDR and CDR2 SFDVKD. The V gene lost 2 bases and the J gene lost 5 bases, with 8 bases spanning the gap. CDR3 nucleotide sequence: TGTGCCACCAGTGATTCAGGGACGTATGGCTACACCTTC. Translation gives CATSDSGTYGYTF.

This clonotype was observed many times. The chain recombines TRBV12-3 or TRBV12-4 with TRBJ2-2, with D perhaps matching TRBD1 or TRBD2 (5 bases each). This CDR3 has 19 residues. The ends were cut back, 3 bases at V and 7 bases at J, with 27 bases in the middle. The DNA for the CDR3 is TGTGCCAGCAGTTTGCCGGGACCTGAGGTGGTCCGTCGGAACGGGGAGCTGTTTTTT. The encoded protein is CASSLPGPEVVRRNGELFF.

This clonotype came up a few times. The chain uses TRBV30 and TRBJ2-3, with a possible D match to TRBD2 (6 bases). V lost 1 base and J lost 11, with 22 bases in between. The CDR3 consists of 15 residues. In germline, CDR1 is GTSNPN, CDR2 SVGIG (reference sequence). In DNA form, the CDR3 reads TGTGCCTGGAGTGAAGGAGGGACTCTCGCTTGGGGGCAGTATTTT. Translating gives CAWSEGGTLAWGQYF.

This clonotype was seen many times. The chain couples TRBV20-1 to TRBJ1-5; TRBD1 matches at 10 bases. V shed 5 bases and J 3 bases; nucleotides not matched to a gene: 10. Germline CDR1 is DFQATT and CDR2 is SNEGSKA (reference sequence). CDR3 length equals 16 residues. The CDR3 bases are TGCAGTGCTGGCCGGGGACAGGGGTTGGTCAATCAGCCCCAGCATTTT. Translating gives CSAGRGQGLVNQPQHF.

In this sample, this clonotype turned up many times. The chain carries TRBV25-1 and TRBJ2-7, with no clear D. The V and J ends lost 4 bases and 2 bases respectively, with 9 bases between them. CDR3 size: 13 residues. CDR1 is MGHDK, CDR2 SYGVNS, per germline. In DNA, the CDR3 is TGTGCCAGCAGTGTAGTAGGAACCTACGAGCAGTACTTC. It yields the protein CASSVVGTYEQYF.

This clonotype appeared a few times. In nucleotides, the CDR3 is TGTGCCAGCAGCTCCCACCGTGGGGGCACAGATACGCAGTATTTT. Amino acids: CASSSHRGGTDTQYF. V gene TRBV3-1 combines with J gene TRBJ2-3; D is undetermined. Germline loops: CDR1 LGHDT, CDR2 YNNKEL (reference sequence). Trimming left V 5 bases short and J 1 base short, with 13 bases between. The CDR3 totals 15 residues.

The J gene is TRBJ2-3, the V gene TRBV24-1; D ambiguous. Germline V gene data show CDR1 as KGHDR and CDR2 as SFDVKD. This CDR3 comprises 13 residues. Trimming shortened V by 6 bases and J by 6 bases, and 12 bases separated the two germline ends. The CDR3 nucleotides read TGTGCCACCAGTAGACCCGTCGCGGATACGCAGTATTTT. Amino acid sequence: CATSRPVADTQYF.